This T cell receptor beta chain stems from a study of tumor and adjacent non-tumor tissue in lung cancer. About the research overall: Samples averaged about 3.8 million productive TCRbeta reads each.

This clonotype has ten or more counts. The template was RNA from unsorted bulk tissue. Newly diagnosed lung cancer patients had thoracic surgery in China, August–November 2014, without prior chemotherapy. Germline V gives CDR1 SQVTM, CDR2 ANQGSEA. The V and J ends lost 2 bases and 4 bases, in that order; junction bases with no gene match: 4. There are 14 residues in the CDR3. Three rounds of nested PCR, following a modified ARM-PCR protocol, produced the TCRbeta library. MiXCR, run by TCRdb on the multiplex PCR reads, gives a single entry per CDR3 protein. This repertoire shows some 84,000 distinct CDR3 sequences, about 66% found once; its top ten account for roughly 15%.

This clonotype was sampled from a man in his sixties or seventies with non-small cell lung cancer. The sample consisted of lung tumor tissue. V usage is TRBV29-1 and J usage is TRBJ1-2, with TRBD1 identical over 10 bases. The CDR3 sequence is CSVESGQGTYGYTF. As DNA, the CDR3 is TGCAGCGTTGAATCGGGACAGGGGACCTATGGCTACACCTTC.